This TCR delta chain was identified in a study of gamma-delta chains in newborns, infants, children. Looking at the study overall: Microbial exposure reportedly drives polyclonal innate γδ T cell expansion after birth.

Note on this clone: A much larger clone lies a single base off, so this may be a read error. The sample has other DNA sequences that encode this CDR3 too.

TCRdb reprocessed the reads using CATT. The repertoire has roughly 7,900 delta-chain clones, over 1.5% of them found once; the top ten carry 6.5% to 9.5%. The CDR3 runs 19 residues. From germline, CDR1 is TSWWSYY and CDR2 QGS. Sequenced sample: blood. This receptor was taken from a child who was a newborn, infant or young child, either healthy, febrile or measles-vaccinated (not recorded which). The chain carries TRDV1 and TRDJ1; 8 positions match TRDD3. The chain's CDR3 is CALGEGILPTPTVFDKLIF. The CDR3 DNA reads TGTGCCCTTGGGGAGGGGATACTCCCTACGCCCACTGTTTTCGATAAGCTCATCTTT.